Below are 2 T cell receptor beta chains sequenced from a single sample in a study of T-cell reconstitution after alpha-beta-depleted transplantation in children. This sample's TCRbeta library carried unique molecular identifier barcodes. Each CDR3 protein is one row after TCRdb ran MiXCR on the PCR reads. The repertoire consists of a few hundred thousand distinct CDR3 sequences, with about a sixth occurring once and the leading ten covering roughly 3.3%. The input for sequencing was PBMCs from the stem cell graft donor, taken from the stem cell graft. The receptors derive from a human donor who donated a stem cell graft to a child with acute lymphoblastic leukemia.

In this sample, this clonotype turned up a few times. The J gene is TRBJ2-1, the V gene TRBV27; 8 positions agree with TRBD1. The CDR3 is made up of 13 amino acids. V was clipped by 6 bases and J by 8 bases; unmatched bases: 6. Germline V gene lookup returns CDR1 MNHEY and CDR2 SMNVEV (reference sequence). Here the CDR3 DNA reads TGTGCCAGCAGCTCGACAGGGGTTGATGAGCAGTTCTTC. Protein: CASSSTGVDEQFF.

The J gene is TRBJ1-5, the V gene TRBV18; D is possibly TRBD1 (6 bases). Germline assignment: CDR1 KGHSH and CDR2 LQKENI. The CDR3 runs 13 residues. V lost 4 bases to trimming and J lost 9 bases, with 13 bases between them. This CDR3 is CASSLDSQGPQHF. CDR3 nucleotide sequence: TGTGCCAGCTCACTGGACAGCCAAGGGCCCCAGCATTTT.